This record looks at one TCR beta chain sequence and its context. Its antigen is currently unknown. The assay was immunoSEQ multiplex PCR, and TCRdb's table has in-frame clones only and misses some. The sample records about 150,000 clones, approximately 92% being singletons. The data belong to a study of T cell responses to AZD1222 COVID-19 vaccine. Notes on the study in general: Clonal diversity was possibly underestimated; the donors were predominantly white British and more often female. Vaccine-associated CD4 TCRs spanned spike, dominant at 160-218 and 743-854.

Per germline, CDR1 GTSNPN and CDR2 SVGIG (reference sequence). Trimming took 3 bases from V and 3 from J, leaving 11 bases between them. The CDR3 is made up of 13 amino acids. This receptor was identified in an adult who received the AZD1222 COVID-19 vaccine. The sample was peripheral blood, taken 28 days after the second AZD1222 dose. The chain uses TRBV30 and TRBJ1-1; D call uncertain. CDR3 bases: TGTGCCTGGAGCTCGAGACGGTACACTGAAGCTTTCTTT. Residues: CAWSSRRYTEAFF.